This record looks at one T cell receptor (beta chain) sequence and its context. This clone appeared a few times. What antigen it recognizes has not been identified. Within one base of it there is no much larger clone, and no base qualities were kept. Germline trimming amounts to 8 bases on V and 4 bases on J, with 14 as the count of junction bases outside the gene matches. Spanning cysteine to phenylalanine, the CDR3 consists of 16 amino acids. Only the CDR3 part of the read is kept: 48 bases, read in frame from the first base. For CDR1 and CDR2, the germline V gene lists MDHEN and SYDVKM. The sample originates from a study of blood T cell repertoires in COVID-19 (TCRdb year 2020). About the full investigation: Samples covering the acute and convalescent phases of COVID-19 were provided by collaborators in the United States, Italy and Spain. The material from the prospective study consisted of cDNA or gDNA derived from T cells, B-cell-depleted T cells, or PBMCs. Subjects who had been exposed to COVID-19, were actively infected with it, or had recovered from it provided the deeply sampled blood TCRbeta repertoires that made up the dataset. The repertoires were released in a freely available public database intended as a resource for research on the immune response to SARS-CoV-2. Samples came from the ongoing ImmuneRACE study (first 160 participants) plus 1,254 subjects from 6 global collaborators. Nearly every sample came with metadata listing a de-identified subject ID, COVID-19 status, age in years and sex. Where available, HLA class I and class II types were taken from metadata supplied by the sample provider and were not determined by assay-based typing. The research as a whole found: The quantity of clinical and demographic metadata differed by source and by participant and was supplied without curation.

TCRbeta CDR3 regions were amplified from genomic DNA using the immunoSEQ Assay, a bias-controlled multiplex PCR. In the paper's pipeline: The number of nucleated cells in each sample was estimated by amplification of reference gene primers within the assay. To quantify the absolute abundance of each unique TCRbeta CDR3 rearrangement, sequence reads were collapsed and filtered. For each sample, productive Simpson clonality was calculated by taking the square root of Simpson's diversity index across productive rearrangements. Drawn from immuneACCESS, this table holds only the in-frame rearrangements with V and J called that TCRdb kept. Clones are partly lost; checked studies trace under half to an unresolved V gene and leave the rest unexplained. The D gene and trimming were derived from the DNA, and the V and J assignments and clone size from that table. For this sample the table gives fewer than 120,000 clones, of which around 90% were detected only once. Jointly, the top ten make up approximately 3.3% of the sample.

Whole blood was collected in K2EDTA tubes by collaborating institutions according to the institutions' own protocols. For TCRbeta analysis, collaborators shipped samples as frozen whole blood, isolated PBMCs, or DNA extracted from either of those sample types. The sequence is built from TRBV28 and TRBJ1-1; TRBD1 matches 9 bases in the middle. The TCR sequence derives from a woman between 50 and 59 years old with acute or convalescent COVID-19. Specimen: peripheral blood. CDR3 reads: CASLPAPGQGGTEAFF. The sequence in DNA is TGTGCCAGCCTCCCGGCCCCGGGACAGGGCGGCACTGAAGCTTTCTTT.